Included here is one T cell receptor (beta chain) sequence, with context. Antigen unknown. These data belong to a study of vaccination and CD4 T cells after COVID-19. The treatment: approximately 9-day PBMC culture with coronavirus spike peptide pools or control peptides (ViraFEST assay). Cultured CD4+ T cell DNA was sequenced using the Oncomine TCR Beta short-read assay. Cultures of CD4+ T cells served as the source for extracting genomic DNA. MiXCR was run by TCRdb on the PCR reads, yielding one entry per CDR3 protein. The table has roughly 11,000 distinct CDR3 sequences, about 50% seen once. Trimming removed 0 bases from V and 0 bases from J, with 9 bases in between. The CDR3 spans 15 residues. Germline loops: CDR1 SGHRS, CDR2 YFSETQ.

This clonotype was obtained from a human donor who had recovered from COVID-19. The V call is TRBV5-1, the J call TRBJ1-1; no firm D call. The sequenced material came from CD4+ T cells from blood, cultured in vitro. CDR3 in amino acids: CASSLDPGMNTEAFF. In DNA, the CDR3 is TGCGCCAGCAGCTTGGACCCGGGAATGAACACTGAAGCTTTCTTT.